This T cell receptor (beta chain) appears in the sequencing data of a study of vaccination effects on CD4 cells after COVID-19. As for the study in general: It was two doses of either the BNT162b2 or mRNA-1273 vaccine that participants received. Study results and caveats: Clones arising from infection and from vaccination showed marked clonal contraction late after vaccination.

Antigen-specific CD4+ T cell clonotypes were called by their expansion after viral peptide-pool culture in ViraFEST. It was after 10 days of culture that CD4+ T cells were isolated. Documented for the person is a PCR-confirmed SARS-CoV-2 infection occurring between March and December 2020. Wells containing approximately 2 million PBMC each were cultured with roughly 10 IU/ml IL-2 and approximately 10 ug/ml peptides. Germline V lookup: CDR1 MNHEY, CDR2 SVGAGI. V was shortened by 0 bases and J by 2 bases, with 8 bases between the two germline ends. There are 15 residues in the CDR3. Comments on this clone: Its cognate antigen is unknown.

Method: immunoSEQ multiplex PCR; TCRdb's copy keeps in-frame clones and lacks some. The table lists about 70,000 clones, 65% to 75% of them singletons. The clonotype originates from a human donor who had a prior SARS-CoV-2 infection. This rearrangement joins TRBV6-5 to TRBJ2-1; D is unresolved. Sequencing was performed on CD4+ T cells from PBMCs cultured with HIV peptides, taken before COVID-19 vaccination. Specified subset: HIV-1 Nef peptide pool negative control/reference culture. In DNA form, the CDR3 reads TGTGCCAGCAGTTACTCGATAATAACCTACAATGAGCAGTTCTTC. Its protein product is CASSYSIITYNEQFF.